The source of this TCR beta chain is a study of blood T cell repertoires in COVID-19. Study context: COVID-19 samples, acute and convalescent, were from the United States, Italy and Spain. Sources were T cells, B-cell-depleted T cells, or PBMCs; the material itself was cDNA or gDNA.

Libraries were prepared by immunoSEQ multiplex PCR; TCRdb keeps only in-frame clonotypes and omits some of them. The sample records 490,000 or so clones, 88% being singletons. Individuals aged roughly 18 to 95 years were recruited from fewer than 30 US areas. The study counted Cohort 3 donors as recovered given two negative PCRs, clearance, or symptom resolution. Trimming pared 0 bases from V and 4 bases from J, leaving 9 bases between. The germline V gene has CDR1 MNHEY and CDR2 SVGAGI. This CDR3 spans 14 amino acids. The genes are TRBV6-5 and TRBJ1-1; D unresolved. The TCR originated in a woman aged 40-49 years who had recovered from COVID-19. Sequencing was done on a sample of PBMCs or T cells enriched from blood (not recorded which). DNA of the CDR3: TGTGCCAGCAGTTACTCCGCGGAAGGCACTGAAGCTTTCTTT. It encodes CASSYSAEGTEAFF.